The source of this T cell receptor beta chain is a study of blood T cell repertoires in COVID-19. Study in general: The study drew acute and convalescent COVID-19 samples from the United States, Italy and Spain. Sample material is recorded as cDNA or gDNA derived from T cells, B-cell-depleted T cells, or PBMCs.

In the source study's methods: Cell counts per sample came from amplifying reference gene primers. Clones were read by immunoSEQ multiplex PCR, and TCRdb kept only the in-frame ones, dropping some. Clonal size and the V and J genes are those of that table, whereas D and trimming came from the DNA. The sample carries about 58,000 clones, 60% to 85% recorded once. This receptor was identified in a human donor in a cohort sampled during active COVID-19. Specimen: peripheral blood.

The CDR3 DNA reads as TGTGCCAGTAGCCTGGGACAGGTAAACACTGAAGCTTTCTTT. The encoded protein is CASSLGQVNTEAFF. The chain couples TRBV19 to TRBJ1-1, with 8 bases aligning to TRBD1. The CDR3 totals 14 residues. Trimming took 6 bases from V and 2 from J; bases not matched to a gene: 5. In germline, CDR1 is LNHDA, CDR2 SQIVND (reference sequence).